This T cell receptor (beta chain) is drawn from a study of cytomegalovirus exposure and HLA in healthy donors. The PCR used 60 Vbeta and 13 Jbeta primers. The method was immunoSEQ multiplex PCR; TCRdb's version includes in-frame clones alone and lacks a portion of them. In all, the sample yields 130,000 to 150,000 clones. V was pared by 0 bases and J by 5 bases, with 8 bases between. Germline V lookup: CDR1 SGHRS, CDR2 YFSETQ. The CDR3 is 13 amino acids. This receptor was identified in a man aged 40-55 years in good health and CMV-seronegative. The specimen sequenced was PBMCs. The J gene is TRBJ2-5, the V gene TRBV5-1, with D perhaps matching TRBD1 (5 bases). CDR3 sequence: CASSLEGSETQYF. CDR3 DNA sequence: TGCGCCAGCAGCTTGGAGGGGTCGGAGACCCAGTACTTC.